The 2 T cell receptor beta chains below were found in one sample sequenced in a study of blood T cell repertoires in COVID-19. TCRdb's copy holds only in-frame clones and misses some; the assay was immunoSEQ multiplex PCR. The table records tens of thousands of clones, roughly 93% of them present only once. Material for sequencing was peripheral blood. The origin of the receptors is a human donor in a cohort sampled during active COVID-19.

The rearrangement joins TRBV27 to TRBJ2-3; 7 bases align to TRBD2. This CDR3 region has 14 residues. Per the germline V gene, CDR1 is MNHEY and CDR2 is SMNVEV (reference sequence). With V trimmed by 7 bases and J by 1 base, 5 bases remained unmatched. The CDR3 reads CASIQRDRTDTQYF. The CDR3 DNA sequence: TGTGCCAGCATCCAGCGGGACCGCACAGATACGCAGTATTTT.

J is TRBJ1-3 and V is TRBV7-2; TRBD1 is a possible D gene (5 bases). The germline V gene has CDR1 SGHTA and CDR2 FQGNSA. This CDR3 is 15 amino acids long. Trimming cost V 5 bases and J 4 bases, with 15 bases left between them. This CDR3 is CASSNSRGPGNTIYF. CDR3 bases: TGTGCCAGCAGCAACTCGCGGGGCCCGGGAAACACCATATATTTT.